This record looks at one T cell receptor beta chain sequence and its context. This entry is derived from a study of blood T cell repertoires in COVID-19. Overall study context: The origin of the acute and convalescent COVID-19 samples was the United States, Italy and Spain. In each case, the material was cDNA or gDNA derived from T cells, B-cell-depleted T cells, or PBMCs.

Trimming removed 0 bases at V and 0 bases at J, with 9 bases between. Per the germline V gene, CDR1 is SGHRS and CDR2 is YFSETQ. The CDR3 length is 15 residues. Original data processing: Reference gene primer amplification gave nucleated cell count estimates. Sequencing was performed with immunoSEQ multiplex PCR; in TCRdb, only in-frame clones are kept and a portion is missing. V and J calls plus clone size are reproduced from that table; the DNA served to infer D and trimming. The sample lists roughly 330,000 clones, roughly 89% seen once, with approximately 10% in the top ten. The sample taken for sequencing was peripheral blood. This chain uses TRBV5-1 with TRBJ1-2; D is unclear. This clonotype originated in a man aged 25-45 years with COVID-19, enrolled during active disease. The DNA for the CDR3 is TGCGCCAGCAGCTTGGACAGCACATCTAACTATGGCTACACCTTC. Its protein product is CASSLDSTSNYGYTF.